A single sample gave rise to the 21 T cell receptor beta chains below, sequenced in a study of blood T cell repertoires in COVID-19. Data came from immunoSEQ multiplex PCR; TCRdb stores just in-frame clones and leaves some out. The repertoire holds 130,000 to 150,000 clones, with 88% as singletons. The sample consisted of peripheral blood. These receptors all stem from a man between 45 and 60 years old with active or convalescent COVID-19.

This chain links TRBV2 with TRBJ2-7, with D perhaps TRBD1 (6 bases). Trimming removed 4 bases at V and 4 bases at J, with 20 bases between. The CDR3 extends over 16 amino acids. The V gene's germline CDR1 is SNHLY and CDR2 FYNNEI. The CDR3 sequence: CASSGIIEDRKYEQYF. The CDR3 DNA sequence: TGTGCCAGCAGTGGGATTATCGAGGACAGAAAGTACGAGCAGTACTTC.

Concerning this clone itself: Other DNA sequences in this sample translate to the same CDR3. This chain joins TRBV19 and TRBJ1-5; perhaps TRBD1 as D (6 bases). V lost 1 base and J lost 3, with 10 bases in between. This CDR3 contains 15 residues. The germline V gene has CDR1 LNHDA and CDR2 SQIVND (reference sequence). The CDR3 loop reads CASSIGGGSNQPQHF. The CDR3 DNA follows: TGTGCCAGTAGTATAGGAGGGGGTTCCAATCAGCCCCAGCATTTT.

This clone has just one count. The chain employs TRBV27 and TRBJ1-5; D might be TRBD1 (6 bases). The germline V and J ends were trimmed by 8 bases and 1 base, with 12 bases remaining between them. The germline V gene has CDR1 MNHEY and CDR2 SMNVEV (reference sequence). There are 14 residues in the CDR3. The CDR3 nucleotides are TGTGCCAGCCGCTCGAGGGGGAGCAATCAGCCCCAGCATTTT. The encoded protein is CASRSRGSNQPQHF.

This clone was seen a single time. CDR3 DNA: TGTGCCAGCAGACGAAACCGGGACAGGGGTGTGGAGACCCAGTACTTC. This encodes CASRRNRDRGVETQYF. This chain uses TRBV27 with TRBJ2-5; 10 bases line up with TRBD1. Germline values: CDR1 MNHEY, CDR2 SMNVEV (reference sequence). CDR3 length: 16 residues. V was pared by 6 bases and J by 5 bases, with 12 bases of the junction left unmatched.

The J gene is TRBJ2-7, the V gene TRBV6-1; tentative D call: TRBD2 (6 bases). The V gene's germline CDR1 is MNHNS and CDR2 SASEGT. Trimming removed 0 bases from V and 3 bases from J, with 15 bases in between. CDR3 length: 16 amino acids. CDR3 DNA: TGTGCCAGCAGTGAAGCGCCTAGCGATAGGGGCTACGAGCAGTACTTC. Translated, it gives CASSEAPSDRGYEQYF.

CDR3 DNA sequence: TGCGCCAGCAGCACCAAAACGGGGGGGCTGAACACTGAAGCTTTCTTT. Translated, it gives CASSTKTGGLNTEAFF. The chain couples TRBV5-1 to TRBJ1-1, with D possibly being TRBD1 (6 bases). Germline V gene sequence: CDR1 SGHRS, CDR2 YFSETQ. This CDR3 comprises 16 residues. Trimming removed 4 bases from V and 0 bases from J, with 16 bases in between.

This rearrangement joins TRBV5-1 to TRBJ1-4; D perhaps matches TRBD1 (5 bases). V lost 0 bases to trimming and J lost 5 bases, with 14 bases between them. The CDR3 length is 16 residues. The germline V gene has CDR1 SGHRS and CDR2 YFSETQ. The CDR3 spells CASSLGPAWGNEKLFF. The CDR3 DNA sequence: TGCGCCAGCAGCTTGGGGCCAGCCTGGGGCAATGAAAAACTGTTTTTT.

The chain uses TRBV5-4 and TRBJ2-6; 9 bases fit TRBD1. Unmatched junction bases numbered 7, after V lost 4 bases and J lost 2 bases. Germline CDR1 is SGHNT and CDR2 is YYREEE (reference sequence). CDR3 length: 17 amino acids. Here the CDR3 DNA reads TGTGCCAGCAGCCCCGGACAGGGGTGGGCTGGGGCCAACGTCCTGACTTTC. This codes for CASSPGQGWAGANVLTF.

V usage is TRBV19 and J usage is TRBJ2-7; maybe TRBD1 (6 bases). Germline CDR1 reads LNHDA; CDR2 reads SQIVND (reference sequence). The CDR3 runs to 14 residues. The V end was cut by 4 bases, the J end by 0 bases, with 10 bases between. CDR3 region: CASSRQALSYEQYF. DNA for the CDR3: TGTGCCAGTAGTAGACAGGCCCTCTCCTACGAGCAGTACTTC.

The CDR3 region has the DNA TGTGCCAGCAGCTCACAGAGGGCTCTAGCGGGTCGAAGGTTGGGGTTGCAGTACTTC. It specifies CASSSQRALAGRRLGLQYF. This sequence joins TRBV28 and TRBJ2-7; 8 nucleotides agree with TRBD2. This CDR3 has 19 amino acids. Germline values: CDR1 MDHEN, CDR2 SYDVKM. Trimming removed 6 bases from V and 9 bases from J; junction bases left unmatched: 28.

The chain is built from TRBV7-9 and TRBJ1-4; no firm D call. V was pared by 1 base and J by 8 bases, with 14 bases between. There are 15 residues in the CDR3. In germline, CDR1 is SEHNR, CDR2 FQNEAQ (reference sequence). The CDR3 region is CASSLGRGEGEKLFF. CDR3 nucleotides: TGTGCCAGCAGCTTAGGCCGGGGTGAAGGCGAAAAACTGTTTTTT.

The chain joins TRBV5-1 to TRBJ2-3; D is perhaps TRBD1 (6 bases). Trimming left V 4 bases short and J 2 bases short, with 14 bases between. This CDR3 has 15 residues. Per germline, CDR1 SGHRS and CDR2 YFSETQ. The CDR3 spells CASSVSQGPTDTQYF. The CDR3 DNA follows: TGCGCCAGCAGCGTGTCACAGGGTCCCACAGATACGCAGTATTTT.

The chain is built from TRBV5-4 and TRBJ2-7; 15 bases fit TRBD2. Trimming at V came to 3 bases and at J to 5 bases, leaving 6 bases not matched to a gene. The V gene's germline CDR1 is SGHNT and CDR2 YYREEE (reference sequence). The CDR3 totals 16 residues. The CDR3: CASSSGLAGGPHEQYF. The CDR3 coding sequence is TGTGCCAGCAGCTCTGGACTAGCGGGAGGGCCACACGAGCAGTACTTC.

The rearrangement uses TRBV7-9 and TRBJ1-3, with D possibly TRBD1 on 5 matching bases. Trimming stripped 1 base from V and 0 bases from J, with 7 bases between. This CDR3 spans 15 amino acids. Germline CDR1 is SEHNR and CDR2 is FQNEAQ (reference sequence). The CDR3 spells CASSLGQSSGNTIYF. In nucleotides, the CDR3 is TGTGCCAGCAGCTTAGGACAGTCCTCTGGAAACACCATATATTTT. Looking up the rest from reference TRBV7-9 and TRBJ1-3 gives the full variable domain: DTGVSQNPRHKITKRGQNVTFRCDPISEHNRLYWYRQTLGQGPEFLTYFQNEAQLEKSRLLSDRFSAERPKGSFSTLEIQRTEQGDSAMYLCASSLGQSSGNTIYFGEGSWLTVV.

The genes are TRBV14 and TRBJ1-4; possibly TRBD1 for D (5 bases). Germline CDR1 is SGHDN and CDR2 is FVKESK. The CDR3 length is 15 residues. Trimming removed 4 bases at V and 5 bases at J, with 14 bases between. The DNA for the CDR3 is TGTGCCAGCAGCCGCTTGACAGTTACGAATGAAAAACTGTTTTTT. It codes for CASSRLTVTNEKLFF.

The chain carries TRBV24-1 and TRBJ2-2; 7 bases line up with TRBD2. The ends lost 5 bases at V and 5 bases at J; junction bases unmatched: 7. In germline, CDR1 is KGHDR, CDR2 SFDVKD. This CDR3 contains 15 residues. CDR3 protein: CATSGQRDITGELFF. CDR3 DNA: TGTGCCACCAGTGGGCAGCGGGATATAACCGGGGAGCTGTTTTTT.

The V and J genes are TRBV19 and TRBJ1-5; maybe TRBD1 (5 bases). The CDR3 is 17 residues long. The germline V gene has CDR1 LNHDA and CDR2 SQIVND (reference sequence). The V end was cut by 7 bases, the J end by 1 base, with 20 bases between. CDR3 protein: CASTPEVGASSNQPQHF. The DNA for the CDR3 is TGTGCCAGTACCCCCGAAGTAGGGGCCTCCAGCAATCAGCCCCAGCATTTT.

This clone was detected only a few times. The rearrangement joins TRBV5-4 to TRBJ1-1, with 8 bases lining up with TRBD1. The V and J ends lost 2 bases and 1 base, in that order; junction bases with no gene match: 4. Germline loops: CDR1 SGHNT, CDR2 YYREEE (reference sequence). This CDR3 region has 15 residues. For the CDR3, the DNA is TGTGCCAGCAGCTTAGGACAGGGAAAGAACACTGAAGCTTTCTTT. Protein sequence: CASSLGQGKNTEAFF.

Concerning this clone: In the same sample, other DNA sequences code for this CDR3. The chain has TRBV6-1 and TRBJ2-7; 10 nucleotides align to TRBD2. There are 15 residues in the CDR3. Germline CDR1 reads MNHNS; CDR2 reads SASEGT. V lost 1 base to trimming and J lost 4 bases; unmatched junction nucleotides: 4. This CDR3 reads CASSEGLAGVYEQYF. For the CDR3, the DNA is TGTGCCAGCAGTGAAGGTCTAGCGGGAGTGTACGAGCAGTACTTC.

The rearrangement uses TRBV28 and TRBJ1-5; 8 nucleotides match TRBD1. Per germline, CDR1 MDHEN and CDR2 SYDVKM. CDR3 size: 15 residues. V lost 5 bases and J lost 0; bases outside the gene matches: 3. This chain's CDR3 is CASSHDRGSNQPQHF. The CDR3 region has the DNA TGTGCCAGCAGTCATGACAGGGGTAGCAATCAGCCCCAGCATTTT.

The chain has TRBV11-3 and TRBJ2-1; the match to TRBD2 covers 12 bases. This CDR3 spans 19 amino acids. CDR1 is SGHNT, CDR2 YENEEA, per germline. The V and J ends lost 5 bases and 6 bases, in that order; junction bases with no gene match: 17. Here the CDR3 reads CASSPWVRGGLAGSNEQFF. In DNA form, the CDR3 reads TGTGCCAGCAGCCCCTGGGTTAGGGGAGGACTAGCGGGGTCCAATGAGCAGTTCTTC.